This is a list of T cell receptor beta chains from one sample in a study of cytomegalovirus exposure and HLA in healthy donors. Clones were read by immunoSEQ multiplex PCR, and TCRdb kept only the in-frame ones, dropping some. This repertoire shows under 300,000 clones, 80% to 90% found once; its top ten account for around 4%. The sequenced sample consisted of PBMCs. These receptors were obtained from a man aged 35 to 55 in good health and CMV-seropositive. The CDR3 runs from the conserved cysteine through the conserved F or W. D genes are given only for firm matches. Rows give clone size only sometimes, using once, few, many, or a class for an expanded clone.

j_gene: TRBJ1-3; v_gene: TRBV7-9; d_gene: TRBD1; abundance: .; CDR3nt: TGTTCCAGCAGCCCCGTCCCGGGACAGGGTTCGGGCGGAAACACCATATATTTT; CDR3aa: CSSSPVPGQGSGGNTIYF
j_gene: TRBJ2-1; v_gene: TRBV11-3; d_gene: .; abundance: .; CDR3nt: TGTGCCAGCAGCCAGGGGTTACAGAGCTCCTACAATGAGCAGTTCTTC; CDR3aa: CASSQGLQSSYNEQFF
j_gene: TRBJ1-2; v_gene: TRBV4-3; d_gene: TRBD1; abundance: once; CDR3nt: TGCGCCAGCAGCCCCACGACAGGGCCCTATGGCTACACCTTC; CDR3aa: CASSPTTGPYGYTF
j_gene: TRBJ1-5; v_gene: TRBV27; d_gene: .; abundance: .; CDR3nt: TGTGCCAGCAGTTTAGGGCCTCCCGGCGAAAGCAATCAGCCCCAGCATTTT; CDR3aa: CASSLGPPGESNQPQHF
j_gene: TRBJ2-3; v_gene: TRBV19; d_gene: TRBD1; abundance: .; CDR3nt: TGTGCCAGTAGTGGCCGACAGGGGTACACAGATACGCAGTATTTT; CDR3aa: CASSGRQGYTDTQYF
j_gene: TRBJ2-7; v_gene: TRBV5-8; d_gene: TRBD2; abundance: .; CDR3nt: TGTGCCAGCAGCCCTGGGGTTGGGACTAAGTCCTACGAGCAGTACTTC; CDR3aa: CASSPGVGTKSYEQYF
j_gene: TRBJ2-1; v_gene: TRBV27; d_gene: TRBD2; abundance: .; CDR3nt: TGTGCCAGCAAAACCGAGCGGGAGAGGTACAATGAGCAGTTCTTC; CDR3aa: CASKTERERYNEQFF
j_gene: TRBJ2-5; v_gene: TRBV5-8; d_gene: TRBD2; abundance: .; CDR3nt: TGTGCCAGCAGCTTGTCGTGGAGCGGGAGGGCCGGGTCGGAGACCCAGTACTTC; CDR3aa: CASSLSWSGRAGSETQYF
j_gene: TRBJ2-5; v_gene: TRBV2; d_gene: TRBD2; abundance: .; CDR3nt: TGTGCCACCCGGGGGGGAGGGCTCCAAGAGACCCAGTACTTC; CDR3aa: CATRGGGLQETQYF
j_gene: TRBJ2-5; v_gene: TRBV28; d_gene: TRBD2; abundance: once; CDR3nt: TGTGCCAGCAGTCCGGGACTAGCGGGAGGTGGGGAGACCCAGTACTTC; CDR3aa: CASSPGLAGGGETQYF